These 29 T cell receptor beta chains were sequenced from one sample in a study of CD8+CD57+ T cells in acquired aplastic anemia. Genomic DNA, serving as template, underwent TCR beta VDJ and CDR3 profiling. TCRdb reprocessed the reads with MiXCR, giving one entry per CDR3 protein. The sample holds roughly 420,000 distinct CDR3 sequences, 65% to 80% seen once. The material sequenced was sorted CD4+, CD8+, or CD8+CD57+ T cells (not recorded which) from PBMCs. These receptors were taken from a human donor in good health, serving as a control.

The rearrangement uses TRBV11-2 and TRBJ1-6, with no clear D. The V and J ends lost 5 bases and 6 bases respectively, with 5 bases between them. The germline V gene has CDR1 SGHAT and CDR2 FQNNGV. CDR3 length: 12 residues. This CDR3 is CASSHANSPLHF. For the CDR3, the DNA is TGTGCCAGCAGCCATGCTAATTCACCCCTCCACTTT. Full variable domain (remainder filled in from reference TRBV11-2 and TRBJ1-6): EAGVAQSPRYKIIEKRQSVAFWCNPISGHATLYWYQQILGQGPKLLIQFQNNGVVDDSQLPKDRFSAERLKGVDSTLKIQPAKLEDSAVYLCASSHANSPLHFGNGTRLTVT.

The chain employs TRBV7-9 and TRBJ2-7; D remains unclear. With the DNA end fitting TRBJ2-1 better, the J assignment may be wrong. Germline V gene data show CDR1 as SEHNR and CDR2 as FQNEAQ (reference sequence). The CDR3 consists of 14 residues. CDR3 loop: CASRKDGGSYEQFF. The CDR3 nucleotides are TGTGCCAGCAGAAAAGACGGTGGCAGTTACGAGCAGTTCTTC.

Here the CDR3 reads CASSDSGDSLRRYF. The DNA of the CDR3 is TGTGCCAGCAGTGACTCAGGGGACAGCCTCCGGCGGTACTTC. V gene TRBV2 combines with J gene TRBJ2-7, with 7 nucleotides matching TRBD1. The CDR3 runs 14 residues. Looked up from germline, CDR1 is SNHLY and CDR2 is FYNNEI. The ends lost 3 bases at V and 12 bases at J; junction bases unmatched: 14.

The V call is TRBV10-3, the J call TRBJ1-1; unclear D gene. V was shortened by 10 bases and J by 1 base, with 13 bases between the two germline ends. Per germline, CDR1 ENHRY and CDR2 SYGVKD. The CDR3 is 13 amino acids. The CDR3 DNA is TGTGCCAGCAGCGACCAGACGAACACTGAAGCTTTCTTT. Translated, it gives CASSDQTNTEAFF.

Concerning this clonotype: An end of the junction does not agree with germline; a read error may underlie this. The chain joins TRBV7-2 to TRBJ1-6; 9 nucleotides line up with TRBD1. There are 15 residues in the CDR3. Germline lookup yields CDR1 SGHTA and CDR2 FQGNSA. CDR3: CASSTGQGSDTPRHF. CDR3 coding DNA: TGTGCCAGCAGCACCGGACAGGGGAGCGACACCCCCCGCCACTTT.

The chain uses TRBV2 and TRBJ1-1; no reliable D call. V was clipped by 5 bases and J by 4 bases, with 20 bases between them. This CDR3 is built from 16 residues. Germline lookup yields CDR1 SNHLY and CDR2 FYNNEI. In nucleotides, the CDR3 is TGTGCCAGCAGTAAGACCCGACCCGGTTGGGGCACTGAAGCTTTCTTT. This gives the protein CASSKTRPGWGTEAFF.

The chain recombines TRBV2 with TRBJ1-1, with D possibly matching TRBD1 (6 bases). This CDR3 contains 17 residues. Deletions cut 3 bases from V and 11 bases from J, with 28 bases between. Germline V lookup: CDR1 SNHLY, CDR2 FYNNEI. In DNA, the CDR3 is TGTGCCAGCAGTGACAACCCAAGGGGGGTCACAGATACGCAGGCTTTCTTT. Protein sequence: CASSDNPRGVTDTQAFF.

Worth noting for this clonotype: A read error may produce the germline difference seen at one junction end. J is TRBJ2-1 and V is TRBV2; D is perhaps TRBD1 (6 bases). Germline loops: CDR1 SNHLY, CDR2 FYNNEI. There are 14 residues in the CDR3. CDR3 amino acids: CASSLTGTINEQSF. CDR3 nucleotides: TGTGCCAGCAGCTTAACAGGGACAATCAATGAGCAGTCCTTC. The whole variable domain, remainder taken from reference TRBV2 and TRBJ2-1, is EPEVTQTPSHQVTQMGQEVILRCVPISNHLYFYWYRQILGQKVEFLVSFYNNEISEKSEIFDDQFSVERPDGSNFTLKIRSTKLEDSAMYFCASSLTGTINEQSFGPGTRLTVL.

The chain uses TRBV14 and TRBJ2-3, with D possibly being TRBD1 or TRBD2 (5 bases each). There are 14 residues in the CDR3. Trimming cost V 0 bases and J 5 bases, with 9 bases left between them. Germline CDR1 reads SGHDN; CDR2 reads FVKESK. The CDR3: CASSQDPGRDTQYF. DNA of the CDR3: TGTGCCAGCAGCCAAGATCCGGGACGAGATACGCAGTATTTT.

On this clonotype itself: One junction end does not reproduce the germline sequence, and a read error may be involved. V and J are TRBV7-8 and TRBJ1-1, with D tentatively TRBD1 (5 bases). Looked up from germline, CDR1 is SGHVS and CDR2 is FQNEAQ. CDR3 length: 14 residues. CDR3 in amino acids: CASRDGHHGSEAFF. CDR3 sequence (DNA): TGCGCCAGCAGAGACGGACACCACGGGAGCGAAGCTTTCTTT.

This sequence joins TRBV12-3 or TRBV12-4 and TRBJ1-1; 7 bases match TRBD1. The CDR3 runs 15 residues. V lost 5 bases to trimming and J lost 0 bases; unmatched junction nucleotides: 6. The CDR3 region has the DNA TGTGCCAGCAGTCAGGGACAGCTACTGAACACTGAAGCTTTCTTT. Its translation is CASSQGQLLNTEAFF.

The gene calls are TRBV2 and TRBJ1-5; TRBD1 is a possible D gene (5 bases). The CDR3 consists of 12 residues. V lost 7 bases and J lost 7, with 11 bases in between. CDR1 is SNHLY, CDR2 FYNNEI, per germline. This CDR3 reads CASTQGPQPQHF. The CDR3 DNA reads as TGTGCCAGCACCCAGGGACCGCAGCCCCAGCATTTT.

Many counts were recorded for this clonotype. This sequence joins TRBV5-6 and TRBJ2-5; D gene unclear. The CDR3 extends over 15 amino acids. Germline CDR1 is SGHDT and CDR2 is YYEEEE. Trimming removed 0 bases from V and 1 base from J, with 10 bases in between. CDR3 loop: CASSLVAAAQETQYF. The CDR3 region has the DNA TGTGCCAGCAGCTTGGTGGCGGCAGCCCAAGAGACCCAGTACTTC. Together with reference TRBV5-6 and TRBJ2-5, the CDR3 gives the full variable domain: DAGVTQSPTHLIKTRGQQVTLRCSPKSGHDTVSWYQQALGQGPQFIFQYYEEEERQRGNFPDRFSGHQFPNYSSELNVNALLLGDSALYLCASSLVAAAQETQYFGPGTRLLVL.

For this clonotype: The junction departs from germline at one end; a sequencing error may be responsible. The rearrangement joins TRBV10-2 to TRBJ1-1; tentative D call: TRBD1 (6 bases). This CDR3 has 14 amino acids. Germline V CDR1 and CDR2: WSHSY, SAAADI. The CDR3 region is CASSAGVKNNEDFF. As DNA, the CDR3 is TGTGCCAGTAGTGCAGGGGTTAAGAACAATGAGGATTTCTTT.

The CDR3 here is CASSESTGVQFF. CDR3 coding DNA: TGCGCCAGCAGTGAGTCGACGGGAGTGCAGTTCTTC. The J gene is TRBJ2-1, the V gene TRBV10-1, with D possibly being TRBD2 (6 bases). In germline, CDR1 is WNHNN, CDR2 SYGVQD (reference sequence). The CDR3 is made up of 12 amino acids. V shed 0 bases and J shed 12 bases, with 9 bases lying between them.

This rearrangement joins TRBV20-1 to TRBJ1-2; 7 bases align to TRBD1. Germline V gene lookup returns CDR1 DFQATT and CDR2 SNEGSKA (reference sequence). The CDR3 is 14 amino acids. Losses at the gene ends were 5 bases for V and 6 bases for J; bases not matched to a gene: 12. CDR3 protein: CSAPSGTGDDGYTF. CDR3 DNA sequence: TGCAGTGCTCCCTCGGGCACAGGGGATGATGGCTACACCTTC.

This chain connects TRBV10-1 to TRBJ1-2; D possibly corresponds to TRBD1 (6 bases). V lost 4 bases and J 14 bases, leaving 23 bases between the germline ends. The germline CDR1 and CDR2 sequences are WNHNN and SYGVQD (reference sequence). This CDR3 contains 14 residues. This CDR3 is CASSATGIHYGQTF. The CDR3 DNA is TGCGCCAGCAGTGCTACAGGGATCCACTATGGCCAGACCTTC.

Comments on this clonotype: This may stem from a read error, because a much larger clone lies one nucleotide away. The rearrangement uses TRBV6-1 and TRBJ2-2, with 12 nucleotides matching TRBD2. Looked up from germline, CDR1 is MNHNS and CDR2 is SASEGT. The CDR3 extends over 16 amino acids. V dropped 5 bases and J dropped 7; count of bases not matched to a gene: 8. CDR3 sequence: CASSTSGTSGFGELFF. In DNA form, the CDR3 reads TGTGCCAGCAGTACCTCCGGGACTAGCGGGTTCGGGGAGCTGTTTTTT.

A note on this clonotype: One end of the junction varies from germline; a read error may be responsible. The J gene is TRBJ2-2, the V gene TRBV25-1; the D gene is possibly TRBD2 (8 bases). CDR1 and CDR2 from the germline V gene are MGHDK and SYGVNS. CDR3 size: 15 residues. CDR3 residues: CASSPGGGVAEEMFF. For the CDR3, the DNA is TGTGCCAGCAGCCCGGGAGGGGGCGTAGCAGAGGAGATGTTTTTT.

The sample holds one count of this clonotype. The chain uses TRBV20-1 and TRBJ1-1, with D possibly being TRBD1 (6 bases). Germline values: CDR1 DFQATT, CDR2 SNEGSKA (reference sequence). The CDR3 is 12 residues long. V lost 6 bases, J lost 12 bases, and 20 bases lay in between. CDR3 region: CSAQGNYADTFF. The DNA for the CDR3 is TGCAGTGCCCAGGGGAACTATGCTGACACTTTCTTT.

The CDR3 here is CASSQALVYEQYF. The CDR3 bases are TGCGCCAGCAGCCAAGCACTAGTCTACGAGCAGTACTTC. The chain combines TRBV4-3 with TRBJ2-7; a weak D match, TRBD2 (5 bases). V was shortened by 1 base and J by 3 bases, with 7 bases between the two germline ends. CDR1 is LGHNA, CDR2 YSLEER, per germline. The CDR3 length is 13 residues.

The chain links TRBV7-7 to TRBJ2-1; 7 positions match TRBD1. This CDR3 contains 16 residues. CDR1 and CDR2 (germline): SSHAT, FNYEAQ (reference sequence). J lost 0 bases, V lost 5 bases, and 7 bases had no gene match. The CDR3 nucleotides read TGTGCCAGCAGCATCGACAGGGATAGCTCCTACAATGAGCAGTTCTTC. It yields the protein CASSIDRDSSYNEQFF.

As concerns this clonotype: At one end the junction does not follow the germline gene, possibly because of a read error. The gene calls are TRBV7-2 and TRBJ2-7, with TRBD2 as a possible D gene (6 bases). The CDR3 covers 14 residues. Germline V gene lookup returns CDR1 SGHTA and CDR2 FQGNSA. The CDR3: CASCSGPGEKLFFF. CDR3 nucleotides: TGTGCCAGCTGTTCCGGTCCGGGGGAAAAACTGTTTTTTTTC.

This clonotype was seen more than once but under ten times. V usage is TRBV19 and J usage is TRBJ1-6; D uncertain. This CDR3 spans 12 amino acids. Germline CDR1 LNHDA, CDR2 SQIVND (reference sequence). V was clipped by 7 bases and J by 5 bases, with 6 bases between them. The CDR3 reads CASTTNNSPLHF. CDR3 DNA sequence: TGTGCCAGTACCACCAATAATTCACCCCTCCACTTT.

There are many counts of this clonotype. Here the CDR3 DNA reads TGCAGTGCTAGAAAACAGGGGATGGCTGAATGGCCTGGCTACACCTTC. This encodes CSARKQGMAEWPGYTF. The V call is TRBV20-1, the J call TRBJ1-2; 7 bases are a match to TRBD1. The germline gives CDR1 DFQATT, CDR2 SNEGSKA (reference sequence). The CDR3 loop spans 16 amino acids. V was pared by 2 bases and J by 7 bases, with 16 bases of the junction left unmatched.

This clonotype showed up just a few times. No conserved phenylalanine or tryptophan is present at the end of the CDR3, so a read error is the likely explanation. It is unclear where the CDR3 begins or ends on the DNA, so no DNA is shown, and the CDR3 is as TCRdb lists it. V and J are TRBV7-9 and TRBJ1-4; the tabulated D call, TRBD1, remains unverified against the DNA. CDR1 SEHNR and CDR2 FQNEAQ come from the germline V gene (reference sequence). The CDR3 sequence runs 13 residues, both termini included. The CDR3 spells CASSVRQGLLRAV.

This clonotype was observed a few times. The rearrangement joins TRBV29-1 to TRBJ2-3; D possibly corresponds to TRBD2 (7 bases). Germline V gene data show CDR1 as SQVTM and CDR2 as ANQGSEA. This CDR3 is built from 14 residues. V lost 5 bases, J lost 2 bases, and 14 bases lay in between. CDR3 in DNA: TGCAGCGTTAGGCGGGGGCCGAACACAGATACGCAGTATTTT. Protein sequence: CSVRRGPNTDTQYF.

The V gene is TRBV9, the J gene TRBJ1-3; D is possibly TRBD1 (5 bases). The germline CDR1 and CDR2 sequences are SGDLS and YYNGEE. V lost 3 bases, J lost 4 bases, and 14 bases lay in between. The CDR3 contains 15 residues. CDR3 DNA sequence: TGTGCCAGCAGCGCCGGGACCTTGGGAGGAAACACCATATATTTT. Protein: CASSAGTLGGNTIYF.

This clonotype occurred many times. The V gene is TRBV5-1, the J gene TRBJ2-5; D perhaps matches TRBD1 (5 bases). Deletions cut 4 bases from V and 5 bases from J, with 21 bases between. Germline loops: CDR1 SGHRS, CDR2 YFSETQ. This CDR3 comprises 16 residues. CDR3: CASSLSPGQAGETQYF. In nucleotides, the CDR3 is TGCGCCAGCAGCCTTTCCCCAGGGCAGGCAGGGGAGACCCAGTACTTC.